The next 31 T cell receptor beta chains were all read from a single sample in a study of Graves' ophthalmopathy and Graves' hyperthyroidism. TCR beta CDR3 amplification used RNA transcripts. First-round RT-PCR relied on HTBI primers, and a second-round multiplex PCR came next. TCRdb called the multiplex PCR reads again in MiXCR, with one record for every CDR3 protein. Altogether about 58,000 distinct CDR3 sequences are present, more than 40% being singletons, with the ten largest covering over 3.5%. Material: peripheral blood. The source is an adult woman with Graves' ophthalmopathy.

This clonotype was seen at least ten times. The chain couples TRBV4-2 to TRBJ2-3, with 8 bases lining up with TRBD2. CDR3 length: 18 amino acids. Germline-derived CDR1 and CDR2 are LGHNA and YNFKEQ. The V segment lost 0 bases and the J segment 4 bases; nucleotides outside the gene matches: 12. CDR3 bases: TGTGCCAGCAGCCAAGAAGGTTACCCGGGAGGGACGGCAGATACGCAGTATTTT. Its protein product is CASSQEGYPGGTADTQYF.

J is TRBJ2-5 and V is TRBV20-1; D gene ambiguous. V shed 5 bases and J shed 5 bases, with 9 bases lying between them. Germline values: CDR1 DFQATT, CDR2 SNEGSKA (reference sequence). CDR3 size: 11 residues. The CDR3 nucleotides are TGCAGTGCTCCCCGGACGGAGACCCAGTACTTC. It yields the protein CSAPRTETQYF.

The rearrangement uses TRBV20-1 and TRBJ1-1, with TRBD1 matching 9 bases. Germline CDR1 is DFQATT and CDR2 is SNEGSKA (reference sequence). Losses at the gene ends were 1 base for V and 0 bases for J; bases not matched to a gene: 15. The CDR3 is 19 residues long. The CDR3 DNA is TGCAGTGCTAGAGCACCCCTCTCGGGACAGGGCTCCATGAACACTGAAGCTTTCTTT. This sequence encodes CSARAPLSGQGSMNTEAFF.

This chain joins TRBV24-1 and TRBJ2-1; perhaps TRBD1 as D (5 bases). CDR1 is KGHDR and CDR2 is SFDVKD in the germline V gene. The CDR3 spans 13 residues. V lost 5 bases and J 6 bases, leaving 10 bases between the germline ends. CDR3 DNA: TGTGCCACCAGTGGCGACAGTAGCAATGAGCAGTTCTTC. Protein sequence: CATSGDSSNEQFF.

This clonotype showed up many times. The chain couples TRBV20-1 to TRBJ1-1, with D uncertain. Trimming stripped 2 bases from V and 2 bases from J, with 6 bases between. This CDR3 spans 12 amino acids. Germline CDR1 reads DFQATT; CDR2 reads SNEGSKA (reference sequence). The CDR3 sequence: CSARQSNTEAFF. DNA of the CDR3: TGCAGTGCTAGACAGAGTAACACTGAAGCTTTCTTT.

This clonotype appeared once. The chain is built from TRBV19 and TRBJ1-5; 7 nucleotides match TRBD1. Germline trimming cut 6 bases from V and 5 bases from J; bases unmatched to any gene: 4. This CDR3 region has 13 residues. Per the germline V gene, CDR1 is LNHDA and CDR2 is SQIVND (reference sequence). CDR3: CASSATGHQPQHF. CDR3 bases: TGTGCCAGTAGCGCGACAGGGCATCAGCCCCAGCATTTT.

This clonotype has only a few counts. The genes are TRBV25-1 and TRBJ2-7, with 10 bases lining up with TRBD2. The CDR3 extends over 15 amino acids. CDR1 is MGHDK and CDR2 is SYGVNS in the germline V gene. The chain's CDR3 is CARDEKREGNYEQYF. CDR3 DNA: TGTGCTAGAGATGAAAAGCGGGAGGGGAACTACGAGCAGTACTTC.

Regarding this clonotype: In this CDR3 the conserved last residue, phenylalanine or tryptophan, is missing, so a read error is likely. The chain has TRBV4-2 and TRBJ1-1; TRBD1 matches 7 bases. Per the germline V gene, CDR1 is LGHNA and CDR2 is YNFKEQ. The CDR3 has 14 residues. V lost 0 bases to trimming and J lost 4 bases; unmatched junction nucleotides: 2. The CDR3 here is CASSQDSGGTEAFL. The CDR3 DNA is TGTGCCAGCAGCCAAGATTCAGGGGGCACTGAAGCTTTCCTT.

Concerning this clonotype: One end of the junction fails to match germline, which may point to a read error. The J gene is TRBJ2-1, the V gene TRBV3-1; D may be TRBD2 (6 bases). The germline V gene encodes CDR1 LGHDT and CDR2 YNNKEL (reference sequence). The CDR3 loop spans 19 amino acids. CDR3 amino acids: CASSRQGDYPGSSYSEQFF. The DNA for the CDR3 is TGTGCCAGCAGCCGCCAAGGCGATTACCCCGGGAGCTCCTACAGTGAGCAGTTCTTC.

This clonotype has a count of ten or more. This sequence joins TRBV7-2 and TRBJ1-5, with 11 bases aligning to TRBD1. The ends lost 5 bases at V and 2 bases at J; junction bases unmatched: 5. CDR3 length: 16 residues. Looked up from germline, CDR1 is SGHTA and CDR2 is FQGNSA. CDR3 coding DNA: TGTGCCAGCAGCCCCACGGACAGGGGGCGCAATCAGCCCCAGCATTTT. Protein: CASSPTDRGRNQPQHF.

The sample holds many counts of this clonotype. This chain connects TRBV7-2 to TRBJ2-7, with 12 bases identical to TRBD2. Trimming at V came to 1 base and at J to 3 bases, leaving 13 bases not matched to a gene. Germline V gene lookup returns CDR1 SGHTA and CDR2 FQGNSA. This CDR3 region has 19 residues. The CDR3 region has the DNA TGTGCCAGCAGCTTAGAGGCTGGGCTAGCGGGAGGGAAACACTACGAGCAGTACTTC. Translated: CASSLEAGLAGGKHYEQYF.

In its sample, this clonotype was seen many times. A much larger clone is a single base away; this may be a read error. The chain recombines TRBV7-2 with TRBJ2-3, with D unresolved. From germline, CDR1 is SGHTA and CDR2 FQGNSA. The germline V and J ends were trimmed by 1 base and 10 bases, with 15 bases remaining between them. CDR3 length: 14 amino acids. The CDR3 protein is CASSLGADSNAQYF. DNA for the CDR3: TGTGCCAGCAGCTTAGGAGCTGACTCAAATGCGCAGTATTTT.

This chain uses TRBV7-2 with TRBJ1-1; unclear D gene. The V and J ends lost 1 base and 3 bases respectively, with 15 bases between them. The CDR3 length is 16 residues. Germline-derived CDR1 and CDR2 are SGHTA and FQGNSA. The CDR3 nucleotides read TGTGCCAGCAGCTTAGATGGTAGCGGGCCTTACACTGAAGCTTTCTTT. Encoded protein: CASSLDGSGPYTEAFF. The full variable domain, with the rest looked up from reference TRBV7-2 and TRBJ1-1, is GAGVSQSPSNKVTEKGKDVELRCDPISGHTALYWYRQSLGQGLEFLIYFQGNSAPDKSGLPSDRFSAERTGGSVSTLTIQRTQQEDSAVYLCASSLDGSGPYTEAFFGQGTRLTVV.

The table lists this clonotype with many counts. V and J are TRBV5-1 and TRBJ2-5; no clear D gene. V was cut by 0 bases and J by 0 bases, with 12 bases left in between. CDR1 and CDR2 (germline): SGHRS, YFSETQ. The CDR3 spans 16 residues. CDR3 protein: CASSLALGRDQETQYF. Written as DNA, the CDR3 is TGCGCCAGCAGCTTGGCCCTGGGAAGGGACCAAGAGACCCAGTACTTC.

This sequence joins TRBV10-1 and TRBJ1-1; weak D call: TRBD1 (5 bases). The length of the CDR3 is 12 residues. V was pared by 5 bases and J by 7 bases, with 11 bases between. Germline V lookup: CDR1 WNHNN, CDR2 SYGVQD (reference sequence). CDR3 sequence: CASSSTGIEAFF. Written as DNA, the CDR3 is TGCGCCAGCAGTTCAACAGGAATTGAAGCTTTCTTT.

This clonotype was found many times. This chain links TRBV4-3 with TRBJ2-2; D gene uncertain. The germline CDR1 and CDR2 sequences are LGHNA and YSLEER. Trimming shortened V by 1 base and J by 0 bases, and 12 bases separated the two germline ends. CDR3 size: 17 residues. For the CDR3, the DNA is TGCGCCAGCAGCCAAGTTGTAGGAACACCGAACACCGGGGAGCTGTTTTTT. It is translated as CASSQVVGTPNTGELFF.

The DNA of the CDR3 is TGTGCCAGCAGTTATACAGGGGGCCCGGTCGAGCATTTT. As protein: CASSYTGGPVEHF. The chain links TRBV27 to TRBJ1-5; 9 bases match TRBD1. The CDR3 loop spans 13 amino acids. Germline-derived CDR1 and CDR2 are MNHEY and SMNVEV (reference sequence). V lost 4 bases, J lost 14 bases, and 9 bases stayed unmatched.

This chain links TRBV20-1 with TRBJ2-7; 7 nucleotides align to TRBD2. CDR3 size: 12 residues. CDR1 is DFQATT, CDR2 SNEGSKA, per germline (reference sequence). After removal of 7 bases from V and 6 bases from J, the junction contained 9 bases not matched to a gene. The CDR3, as DNA: TGCAGTGGGCGGGGGACTGGGGGCGAGCAGTACTTC. This gives the protein CSGRGTGGEQYF.

In its sample, this clonotype is medium-sized. The V gene is TRBV25-1, the J gene TRBJ2-2; the D is unclear. The germline V and J ends were trimmed by 8 bases and 0 bases, with 10 bases remaining between them. CDR1 is MGHDK and CDR2 is SYGVNS in the germline V gene. There are 14 residues in the CDR3. CDR3: CASVDASNTGELFF. In DNA form, the CDR3 reads TGTGCCAGCGTCGACGCCTCGAACACCGGGGAGCTGTTTTTT.

With regard to this clonotype: One junction end does not reproduce the germline sequence, and a read error may be involved. Written as DNA, the CDR3 is TGTGCCAGTACTGGGACAGTTCACACCGAGGAGCTGATTTTT. Protein: CASTGTVHTEELIF. The chain couples TRBV19 to TRBJ2-2; 7 bases fit TRBD1. CDR1 LNHDA and CDR2 SQIVND come from the germline V gene (reference sequence). The CDR3 covers 14 residues.

V usage is TRBV9 and J usage is TRBJ1-4; 9 nucleotides match TRBD1. In germline, CDR1 is SGDLS, CDR2 YYNGEE. Unmatched junction bases numbered 3, after V lost 1 base and J lost 5 bases. This CDR3 has 15 residues. CDR3 sequence (DNA): TGTGCCAGCAGCGTAAGCGGGACAGGGAATGAAAAACTGTTTTTT. Amino acid sequence: CASSVSGTGNEKLFF. Together with reference TRBV9 and TRBJ1-4, the CDR3 gives the full variable domain: DSGVTQTPKHLITATGQRVTLRCSPRSGDLSVYWYQQSLDQGLQFLIQYYNGEERAKGNILERFSAQQFPDLHSELNLSSLELGDSALYFCASSVSGTGNEKLFFGSGTQLSVL.

A few counts support this clonotype. This may come from a read error, since a much larger clone is one base off. CDR3 nucleotide sequence: TGTGCCGGAGGGGGTTCCCACGAGCAGTACTTC. It codes for CAGGGSHEQYF. This chain joins TRBV6-2 or TRBV6-3 and TRBJ2-7, with D possibly called TRBD1 or TRBD2 (6 bases each). CDR3 length: 11 amino acids. Germline V CDR1 and CDR2: MNHEY, SVGEGT. V lost 11 bases and J 5 bases, leaving 13 bases between the germline ends.

This clonotype was counted at least ten times. The genes are TRBV12-3 or TRBV12-4 and TRBJ2-5; D is undetermined. Between the trimmed V and J ends, which lost 5 bases and 5 bases, there was a span of 12 bases. The CDR3 is 13 residues long. The CDR3 region has the DNA TGTGCCAGCAGTCACACGTCTTCGGAGACCCAGTACTTC. Translated: CASSHTSSETQYF.

The V and J genes are TRBV9 and TRBJ2-3, with 7 bases identical to TRBD2. Germline V lookup: CDR1 SGDLS, CDR2 YYNGEE. Trimming at V came to 4 bases and at J to 4 bases, leaving 12 bases not matched to a gene. The CDR3 is 16 residues long. In DNA form, the CDR3 reads TGTGCCAGCAGCCCGTGTGGTCCAGCGGGGTCAGATACGCAGTATTTT. It encodes CASSPCGPAGSDTQYF.

This clonotype occurred many times. The V gene is TRBV20-1, the J gene TRBJ2-1; TRBD2 agrees at 7 bases. Trimming at V came to 3 bases and at J to 7 bases, leaving 9 bases not matched to a gene. CDR3 length: 14 residues. Germline CDR1 DFQATT, CDR2 SNEGSKA (reference sequence). This CDR3 is CSARPGGSYNEQFF. CDR3 nucleotides: TGCAGTGCTAGGCCCGGCGGGAGCTATAATGAGCAGTTCTTC.

There are many counts of this clonotype. The chain combines TRBV5-6 with TRBJ2-7; a possible D gene is TRBD2 (5 bases). This CDR3 contains 15 residues. CDR1 and CDR2 from the germline V gene are SGHDT and YYEEEE. Trimming removed 6 bases at V and 2 bases at J, with 18 bases between. For the CDR3, the DNA is TGTGCCAGCACCGATGACTGGACGGGGACCTACGAGCAGTACTTC. Encoded protein: CASTDDWTGTYEQYF. Using reference TRBV5-6 and TRBJ2-7 for the parts outside the CDR3, the full variable domain is DAGVTQSPTHLIKTRGQQVTLRCSPKSGHDTVSWYQQALGQGPQFIFQYYEEEERQRGNFPDRFSGHQFPNYSSELNVNALLLGDSALYLCASTDDWTGTYEQYFGPGTRLTVT.

The chain combines TRBV4-1 with TRBJ2-2; 7 bases match TRBD1. The CDR3 totals 15 residues. The germline gives CDR1 MGHRA, CDR2 YSYEKL. V gave up 4 bases and J gave up 1 base; unmatched junction bases: 3. The CDR3 DNA follows: TGCGCCAGCAGCCCCAGACAGGGGAACACCGGGGAGCTGTTTTTT. The encoded protein is CASSPRQGNTGELFF.

This clonotype was seen ten or more times. This chain joins TRBV6-5 and TRBJ2-2; no definite D call. The V end was cut by 0 bases, the J end by 7 bases, with 12 bases between. Germline V lookup: CDR1 MNHEY, CDR2 SVGAGI. This CDR3 has 15 amino acids. In DNA, the CDR3 is TGTGCCAGCAGTTACTCGAGGTTCAGGAGCGGGGAGCTGTTTTTT. Its translation: CASSYSRFRSGELFF.

This chain links TRBV5-1 with TRBJ2-7; no definite D call. The CDR3 has 13 amino acids. V was shortened by 1 base and J by 5 bases, with 10 bases between the two germline ends. Germline values: CDR1 SGHRS, CDR2 YFSETQ. In nucleotides, the CDR3 is TGCGCCAGCAGCTTGTACTTTGTGGACGAGCAGTACTTC. Its translation is CASSLYFVDEQYF.

This clonotype came up many times. The chain joins TRBV15 to TRBJ2-3, with D possibly being TRBD1 (5 bases). Trimming took 0 bases from V and 0 from J, leaving 7 bases between them. Germline values: CDR1 LNHNV, CDR2 YYDKDF (reference sequence). This CDR3 spans 15 amino acids. CDR3 region: CATSREGRSTDTQYF. The CDR3 DNA reads as TGTGCCACCAGCAGAGAGGGGCGGAGCACAGATACGCAGTATTTT.

Regarding this clonotype: Given a much more abundant clone one base away, this may be a read error. The gene calls are TRBV5-6 and TRBJ2-1; TRBD1 matches at 7 bases. This CDR3 contains 16 residues. Germline V lookup: CDR1 SGHDT, CDR2 YYEEEE. V lost 3 bases and J lost 8; bases outside the gene matches: 14. The CDR3 nucleotides are TGTGCCAGCAGCTCGACCGGGACAGTCTCAGTTTATGAGCAGTTCTTC. Translation: CASSSTGTVSVYEQFF.